These 12 T cell receptor beta chains were sequenced from one sample in a study of blood T cell repertoires in COVID-19. This table comes from immunoSEQ multiplex PCR, and its TCRdb copy is limited to in-frame clones, with some not included. The sample consists of about 140,000 clones, roughly 82% of them appearing once. Sequences were obtained from peripheral blood. Receptors originate from a man between 60 and 75 years old with active or convalescent COVID-19.

The V call is TRBV4-1, the J call TRBJ1-2; no reliable D call. Germline V CDR1 and CDR2: MGHRA, YSYEKL. There are 16 residues in the CDR3. Deletions cut 2 bases from V and 2 bases from J, with 15 bases between. The CDR3 DNA sequence: TGCGCCAGCAGCCAAACCGACACGACACAGAACTATGGCTACACCTTC. Protein product: CASSQTDTTQNYGYTF.

The genes are TRBV29-1 and TRBJ1-1; possibly TRBD1 for D (6 bases). CDR3 length: 14 amino acids. V was trimmed by 4 bases and J by 1 base, leaving 13 bases between them. Germline V gene lookup returns CDR1 SQVTM and CDR2 ANQGSEA. CDR3 sequence: CSVAGAGPNTEAFF. The CDR3 nucleotides are TGCAGCGTTGCAGGGGCCGGACCGAACACTGAAGCTTTCTTT. Variable domain in full (rest from reference TRBV29-1 and TRBJ1-1): SAVISQKPSRDICQRGTSLTIQCQVDSQVTMMFWYRQQPGQSLTLIATANQGSEATYESGFVIDKFPISRPNLTFSTLTVSNMSPEDSSIYLCSVAGAGPNTEAFFGQGTRLTVV.

This clone has ten or more counts. The chain combines TRBV6-6 with TRBJ1-5; TRBD1 matches 10 bases. This CDR3 is built from 22 residues. The V and J ends lost 5 bases and 3 bases, in that order; junction bases with no gene match: 25. CDR1 MNHNY and CDR2 SVGAGI come from the germline V gene (reference sequence). In DNA, the CDR3 is TGTGCCAGCAGTCAAAGACCCTCATGGACAGGGGGAACGGCTGGCTTCAATCAGCCCCAGCATTTT. It translates to CASSQRPSWTGGTAGFNQPQHF.

The V gene is TRBV24-1, the J gene TRBJ1-1; TRBD1 matches 7 bases. CDR3 length: 13 residues. Germline-derived CDR1 and CDR2 are KGHDR and SFDVKD. With 7 bases clipped from V and 2 bases from J, the junction kept 3 bases outside the gene matches. CDR3 nucleotide sequence: TGTGCCACCAGGACAGGGCATAACACTGAAGCTTTCTTT. This translates into CATRTGHNTEAFF.

The chain joins TRBV29-1 to TRBJ2-2; 10 bases are a match to TRBD1. V was clipped by 6 bases and J by 3 bases; unmatched bases: 7. The CDR3 covers 15 residues. CDR1 SQVTM and CDR2 ANQGSEA come from the germline V gene. Here the CDR3 DNA reads TGCAGCGTACTCCGGACAGGGGGATACACCGGGGAGCTGTTTTTT. It codes for CSVLRTGGYTGELFF.

The rearrangement uses TRBV4-1 and TRBJ1-3; 8 bases line up with TRBD1. Germline values: CDR1 MGHRA, CDR2 YSYEKL. CDR3 length: 18 residues. The V and J ends lost 4 bases and 3 bases, in that order; junction bases with no gene match: 14. CDR3: CASSRGPTQGARGNTIYF. CDR3 in DNA: TGCGCCAGCAGCCGAGGACCAACCCAGGGGGCGCGTGGAAACACCATATATTTT.

The J gene is TRBJ2-4, the V gene TRBV30; maybe TRBD2 (5 bases). Trimming removed 0 bases from V and 6 bases from J, with 6 bases in between. In germline, CDR1 is GTSNPN, CDR2 SVGIG (reference sequence). The CDR3 has 12 residues. The CDR3 sequence: CAWSVEGNIQYF. CDR3 in DNA: TGTGCCTGGAGTGTAGAGGGAAACATTCAGTACTTC.

V gene TRBV6-5 combines with J gene TRBJ2-7; D possibly corresponds to TRBD2 (6 bases). Per the germline V gene, CDR1 is MNHEY and CDR2 is SVGAGI. With 7 bases removed from V and 4 bases from J, the gap between germline ends came to 17 bases. This CDR3 contains 14 residues. The CDR3: CASMREAVQYEQYF. CDR3 in DNA: TGTGCCAGCATGAGGGAGGCGGTTCAGTACGAGCAGTACTTC.

V is TRBV5-6 and J is TRBJ2-1; tentatively, D is TRBD1 (5 bases). Germline V gene sequence: CDR1 SGHDT, CDR2 YYEEEE. This CDR3 has 15 amino acids. Trimming stripped 3 bases from V and 8 bases from J, with 18 bases between. CDR3 residues: CASSSLGGRVDEQFF. CDR3 in DNA: TGTGCCAGCAGCTCCTTGGGTGGCAGGGTAGATGAGCAGTTCTTC.

The chain has TRBV12-3 or TRBV12-4 and TRBJ1-2; D uncertain. V was clipped by 1 base and J by 5 bases, with 8 bases between them. The CDR3 sequence is 13 residues long. The CDR3 is CASSLDTAYGYTF. CDR3 bases: TGTGCCAGCAGTTTAGACACCGCTTATGGCTACACCTTC.

V gene TRBV27 combines with J gene TRBJ2-3; 10 bases agree with TRBD2. The CDR3 has 14 amino acids. The V gene's germline CDR1 is MNHEY and CDR2 SMNVEV (reference sequence). The trim removed 6 bases at V and 4 bases at J, leaving 4 bases unmatched. CDR3 protein: CASSLAGVADTQYF. The CDR3 DNA follows: TGTGCCAGCAGCCTAGCGGGAGTGGCAGATACGCAGTATTTT.

This clone has only a few counts. The chain combines TRBV6-2 or TRBV6-3 with TRBJ2-1; 8 positions agree with TRBD2. Germline values: CDR1 MNHEY, CDR2 SVGEGT. V dropped 5 bases and J dropped 2; count of bases not matched to a gene: 8. CDR3 length: 16 residues. This CDR3 is CASSPISGGPYNEQFF. The DNA for the CDR3 is TGTGCCAGCAGTCCGATAAGCGGGGGCCCCTACAATGAGCAGTTCTTC.